Listed below are T cell receptor beta chains from one sample, sequenced in a study of T cells after yellow fever vaccination. A single record per CDR3 protein comes from TCRdb applying MiXCR to the 5' RACE reads. Here the sample spans fewer than 450,000 distinct CDR3 sequences, roughly 7.5% being singletons. The sample was PBMCs, taken about 49 days after the first yellow fever vaccination. The receptors were sampled from a man younger than 30 who received the YFV17D yellow fever vaccine. The CDR3 runs from the conserved cysteine through the conserved F or W. The D gene is left open where the match is weak. The size entry is marked missing in some rows and otherwise reads once, few, many or a size class.

CASSLVLGWGSTGELFF	TGTGCCAGCAGCTTAGTTCTCGGGTGGGGCAGCACCGGGGAGCTGTTTTTT	.	TRBV11-2	TRBJ2-2	.
CASSKSGLQVSGNTIYF	TGTGCCAGCAGCAAGTCGGGGTTACAAGTCTCTGGAAACACCATATATTTT	few	TRBV21-1	TRBJ1-3	.
CATSPGTGSYGYTF	TGTGCCACCTCCCCCGGGACAGGGAGCTATGGCTACACCTTC	.	TRBV10-3	TRBJ1-2	TRBD1
CASSWDILAEQFF	TGTGCCAGCAGTTGGGACATACTGGCTGAGCAGTTCTTC	.	TRBV27	TRBJ2-1	.
CASSLGTSGAIQETQYF	TGTGCCAGCAGCTTAGGAACTAGCGGGGCGATCCAAGAGACCCAGTACTTC	.	TRBV7-8	TRBJ2-5	TRBD2
CSVGYRAGATEAFF	TGCAGCGTTGGGTATCGGGCAGGGGCTACTGAAGCTTTCTTT	.	TRBV29-1	TRBJ1-1	.
CATSRVSRGGTEAFF	TGTGCCACCAGCAGAGTATCTCGGGGGGGAACTGAAGCTTTCTTT	.	TRBV15	TRBJ1-1	.
CASSPQGTENNSPLHF	TGTGCCAGCTCACCCCAGGGGACAGAGAATAATTCACCCCTCCACTTT	many	TRBV18	TRBJ1-6	TRBD1
CASSEMSGGYNEQFF	TGTGCCAGCAGTGAAATGAGCGGGGGGTACAATGAGCAGTTCTTC	few	TRBV6-1	TRBJ2-1	TRBD2
CASSSLDRDDYEQYF	TGTGCCAGCAGCTCCCTGGACAGGGATGACTACGAGCAGTACTTC	.	TRBV7-6	TRBJ2-7	TRBD1
CASKNNFDRGGTEAFF	TGTGCCAGTAAAAACAACTTTGACAGGGGAGGGACTGAAGCTTTCTTT	few	TRBV19	TRBJ1-1	TRBD1
CASSYGPWDTQYF	TGTGCCAGCAGTTACGGCCCTTGGGATACGCAGTATTTT	few	TRBV6-5	TRBJ2-3	.
CASSLRQADNSPLHF	TGCGCCAGCAGCCTCCGACAGGCGGATAATTCACCCCTCCACTTT	.	TRBV5-1	TRBJ1-6	.
CASTSVRVGFYGYTF	TGTGCCAGCACCTCAGTCAGGGTGGGATTCTATGGCTACACCTTC	few	TRBV6-1	TRBJ1-2	.
CASSFGRETEAFF	TGCGCCAGCAGCTTCGGCAGGGAGACCGAAGCTTTCTTT	.	TRBV5-1	TRBJ1-1	.
CASSLSGGPANEQFF	TGTGCCAGCAGTCTAAGCGGGGGCCCAGCCAATGAGCAGTTCTTC	many	TRBV27	TRBJ2-1	TRBD2
CSVGRQGRDNEQFF	TGCAGCGTTGGGAGACAGGGAAGGGACAATGAGCAGTTCTTC	many	TRBV29-1	TRBJ2-1	TRBD1
CASTPQGQGTGGYTF	TGTGCCAGCACCCCCCAGGGACAGGGAACAGGAGGCTACACCTTC	.	TRBV7-2	TRBJ1-2	TRBD1
CASSSTGTSGSYEQYF	TGCGCCAGCAGCTCGACAGGGACTAGCGGTTCCTACGAGCAGTACTTC	.	TRBV4-1	TRBJ2-7	TRBD2
CSALKGGSSYNEQFF	TGCAGTGCTTTAAAGGGGGGGAGCTCCTACAATGAGCAGTTCTTC	.	TRBV20-1	TRBJ2-1	.
CASSPPLVGNSNQPQHF	TGCGCCAGCAGCCCACCCCTGGTAGGGAACAGCAATCAGCCCCAGCATTTT	.	TRBV4-1	TRBJ1-5	.
CSARDRTGNTEAFF	TGCAGTGCTAGAGACAGAACAGGGAACACTGAAGCTTTCTTT	.	TRBV20-1	TRBJ1-1	.
CASSQRPTEQDTQYF	TGTGCCAGCAGCCAAAGACCGACCGAACAAGATACGCAGTATTTT	few	TRBV4-2	TRBJ2-3	.
CASSHGTSATGELFF	TGCGCCAGCAGCCATGGGACTAGCGCTACCGGGGAGCTGTTTTTT	.	TRBV4-3	TRBJ2-2	TRBD2
CASSLTISTGELFF	TGTGCCAGCAGCTTGACGATAAGCACCGGGGAGCTGTTTTTT	many	TRBV7-2	TRBJ2-2	.
CASSYSMTSSYNEQFF	TGTGCCAGCAGTTACTCAATGACAAGCTCCTACAATGAGCAGTTCTTC	.	TRBV6-5	TRBJ2-1	.
CASSYSAIWENNEQFF	TGTGCCAGCAGTTACTCAGCGATCTGGGAAAACAATGAGCAGTTCTTC	few	TRBV6-5	TRBJ2-1	.